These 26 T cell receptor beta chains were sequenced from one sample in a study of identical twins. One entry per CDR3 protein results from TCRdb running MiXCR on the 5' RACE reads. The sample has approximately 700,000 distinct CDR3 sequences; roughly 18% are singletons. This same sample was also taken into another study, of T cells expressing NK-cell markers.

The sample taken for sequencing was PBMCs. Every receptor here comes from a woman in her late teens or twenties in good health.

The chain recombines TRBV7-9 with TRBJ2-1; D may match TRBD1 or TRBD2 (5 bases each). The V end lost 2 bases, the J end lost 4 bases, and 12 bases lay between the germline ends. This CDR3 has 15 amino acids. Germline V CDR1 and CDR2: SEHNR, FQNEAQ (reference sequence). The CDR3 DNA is TGTGCCAGCAGCTTATTGCAGGGACGATACAATGAGCAGTTCTTC. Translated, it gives CASSLLQGRYNEQFF. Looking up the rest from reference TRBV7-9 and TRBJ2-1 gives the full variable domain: DTGVSQNPRHKITKRGQNVTFRCDPISEHNRLYWYRQTLGQGPEFLTYFQNEAQLEKSRLLSDRFSAERPKGSFSTLEIQRTEQGDSAMYLCASSLLQGRYNEQFFGPGTRLTVL.

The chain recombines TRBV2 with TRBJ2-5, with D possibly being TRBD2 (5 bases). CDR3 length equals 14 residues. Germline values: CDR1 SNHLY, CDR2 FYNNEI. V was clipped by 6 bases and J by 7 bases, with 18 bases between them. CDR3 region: CASRDYTGWGTQYF. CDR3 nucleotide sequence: TGTGCCAGCAGAGACTACACCGGGTGGGGGACCCAGTACTTC. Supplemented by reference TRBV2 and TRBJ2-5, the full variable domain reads EPEVTQTPSHQVTQMGQEVILRCVPISNHLYFYWYRQILGQKVEFLVSFYNNEISEKSEIFDDQFSVERPDGSNFTLKIRSTKLEDSAMYFCASRDYTGWGTQYFGPGTRLLVL.

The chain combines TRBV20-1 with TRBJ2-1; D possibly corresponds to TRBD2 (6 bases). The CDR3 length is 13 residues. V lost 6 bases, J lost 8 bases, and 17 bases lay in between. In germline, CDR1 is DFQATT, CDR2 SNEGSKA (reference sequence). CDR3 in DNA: TGCAGTGCCGAAGGACTGGAGGGGTATGAGCAGTTCTTC. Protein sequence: CSAEGLEGYEQFF.

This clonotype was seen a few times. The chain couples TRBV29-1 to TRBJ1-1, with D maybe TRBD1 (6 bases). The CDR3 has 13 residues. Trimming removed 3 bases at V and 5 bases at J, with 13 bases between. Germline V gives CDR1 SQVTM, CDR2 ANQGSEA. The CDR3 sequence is CSVEWGAGTEAFF. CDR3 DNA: TGCAGCGTTGAGTGGGGGGCCGGGACTGAAGCTTTCTTT.

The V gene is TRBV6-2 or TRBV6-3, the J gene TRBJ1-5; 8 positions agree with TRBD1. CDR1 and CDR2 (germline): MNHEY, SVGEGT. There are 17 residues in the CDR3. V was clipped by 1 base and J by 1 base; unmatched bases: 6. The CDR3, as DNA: TGTGCCAGCAGTTACTTATGGACAGGGTTAAGCAATCAGCCCCAGCATTTT. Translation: CASSYLWTGLSNQPQHF.

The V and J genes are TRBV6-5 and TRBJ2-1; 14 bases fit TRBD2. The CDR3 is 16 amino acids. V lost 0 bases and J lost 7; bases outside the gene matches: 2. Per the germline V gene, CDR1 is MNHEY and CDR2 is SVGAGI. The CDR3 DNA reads TGTGCCAGCAGTTACTCAGGACTAGCGGGAGGAAATGAGCAGTTCTTC. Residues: CASSYSGLAGGNEQFF.

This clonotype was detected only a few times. The CDR3 is CSVDKAGRDEQYF. CDR3 nucleotides: TGCAGCGTTGATAAGGCAGGGAGGGACGAGCAGTACTTC. The chain joins TRBV29-1 to TRBJ2-7; 7 nucleotides agree with TRBD2. CDR1 SQVTM and CDR2 ANQGSEA come from the germline V gene. CDR3 size: 13 residues. Trimming at V came to 3 bases and at J to 5 bases, leaving 7 bases not matched to a gene.

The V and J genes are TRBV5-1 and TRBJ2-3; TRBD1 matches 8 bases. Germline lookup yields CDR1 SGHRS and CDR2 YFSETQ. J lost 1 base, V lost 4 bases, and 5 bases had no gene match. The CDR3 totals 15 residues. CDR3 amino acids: CASSPQGAGTDTQYF. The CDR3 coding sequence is TGCGCCAGCAGCCCGCAGGGGGCTGGCACAGATACGCAGTATTTT. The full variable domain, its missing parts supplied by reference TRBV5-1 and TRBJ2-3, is KAGVTQTPRYLIKTRGQQVTLSCSPISGHRSVSWYQQTPGQGLQFLFEYFSETQRNKGNFPGRFSGRQFSNSRSEMNVSTLELGDSALYLCASSPQGAGTDTQYFGPGTRLTVL.

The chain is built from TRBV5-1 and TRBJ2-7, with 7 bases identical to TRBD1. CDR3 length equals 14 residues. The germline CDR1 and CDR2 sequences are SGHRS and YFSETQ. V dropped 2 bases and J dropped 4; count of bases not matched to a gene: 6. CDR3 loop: CASSFLGGRYEQYF. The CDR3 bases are TGCGCCAGCAGCTTTCTAGGGGGCCGGTACGAGCAGTACTTC.

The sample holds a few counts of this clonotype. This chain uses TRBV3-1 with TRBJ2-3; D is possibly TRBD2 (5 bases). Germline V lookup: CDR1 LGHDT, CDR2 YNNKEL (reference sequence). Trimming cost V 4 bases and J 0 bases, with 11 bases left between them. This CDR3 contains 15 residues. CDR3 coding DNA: TGTGCCAGCAGCCTTATTAGGACTAGCACAGATACGCAGTATTTT. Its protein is CASSLIRTSTDTQYF.

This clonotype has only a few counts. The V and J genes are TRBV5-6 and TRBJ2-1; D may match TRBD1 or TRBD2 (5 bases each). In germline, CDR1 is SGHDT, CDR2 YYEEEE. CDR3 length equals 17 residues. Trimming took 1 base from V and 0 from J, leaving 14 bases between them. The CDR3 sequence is CASSLTGGSASYNEQFF. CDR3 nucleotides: TGTGCCAGCAGCTTGACTGGGGGAAGTGCCTCCTACAATGAGCAGTTCTTC.

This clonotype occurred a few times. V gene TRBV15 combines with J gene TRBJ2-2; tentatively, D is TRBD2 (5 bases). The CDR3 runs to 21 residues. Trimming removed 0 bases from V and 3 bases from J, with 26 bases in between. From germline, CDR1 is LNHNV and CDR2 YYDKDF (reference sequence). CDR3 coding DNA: TGTGCCACCAGCAGAGAACTCATCGGTAGCGTAAACCCCCGGGACACCGGGGAGCTGTTTTTT. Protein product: CATSRELIGSVNPRDTGELFF.

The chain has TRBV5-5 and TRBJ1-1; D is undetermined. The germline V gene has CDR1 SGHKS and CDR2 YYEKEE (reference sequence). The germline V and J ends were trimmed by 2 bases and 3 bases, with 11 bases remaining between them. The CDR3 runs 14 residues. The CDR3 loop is CASSFLDSHTEAFF. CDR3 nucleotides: TGTGCCAGCAGCTTTCTAGACTCTCACACTGAAGCTTTCTTT.

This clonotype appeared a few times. CDR3 in amino acids: CASSPEGREYNEQFF. The DNA for the CDR3 is TGTGCCAGCAGCCCCGAAGGACGAGAGTACAATGAGCAGTTCTTC. The gene calls are TRBV9 and TRBJ2-1, with no clear D. V was shortened by 4 bases and J by 4 bases, with 15 bases between the two germline ends. Germline V gene sequence: CDR1 SGDLS, CDR2 YYNGEE. The CDR3 extends over 15 amino acids. The entire variable domain, with the rest obtained from reference TRBV9 and TRBJ2-1, is as follows: DSGVTQTPKHLITATGQRVTLRCSPRSGDLSVYWYQQSLDQGLQFLIQYYNGEERAKGNILERFSAQQFPDLHSELNLSSLELGDSALYFCASSPEGREYNEQFFGPGTRLTVL.

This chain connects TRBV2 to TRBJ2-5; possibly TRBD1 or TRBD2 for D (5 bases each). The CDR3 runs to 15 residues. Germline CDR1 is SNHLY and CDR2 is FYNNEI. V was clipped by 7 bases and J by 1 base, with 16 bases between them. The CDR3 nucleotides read TGTGCCAGCAAACTCAATCTTGGGGGCCAAGAGACCCAGTACTTC. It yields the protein CASKLNLGGQETQYF.

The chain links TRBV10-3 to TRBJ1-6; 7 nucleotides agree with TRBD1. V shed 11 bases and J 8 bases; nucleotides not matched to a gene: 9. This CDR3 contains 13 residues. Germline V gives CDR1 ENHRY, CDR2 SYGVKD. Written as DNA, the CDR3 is TGTGCCCCCAGGGCAGGGGGAGATTCACCCCTCCACTTT. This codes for CAPRAGGDSPLHF.

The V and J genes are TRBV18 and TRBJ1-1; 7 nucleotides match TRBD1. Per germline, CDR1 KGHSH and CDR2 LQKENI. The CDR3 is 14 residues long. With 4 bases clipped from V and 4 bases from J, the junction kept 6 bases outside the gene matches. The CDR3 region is CASSHRDSATEAFF. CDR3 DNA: TGTGCCAGCTCACACAGGGACAGCGCCACTGAAGCTTTCTTT. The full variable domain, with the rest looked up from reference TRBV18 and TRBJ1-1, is NAGVMQNPRHLVRRRGQEARLRCSPMKGHSHVYWYRQLPEEGLKFMVYLQKENIIDESGMPKERFSAEFPKEGPSILRIQQVVRGDSAAYFCASSHRDSATEAFFGQGTRLTVV.

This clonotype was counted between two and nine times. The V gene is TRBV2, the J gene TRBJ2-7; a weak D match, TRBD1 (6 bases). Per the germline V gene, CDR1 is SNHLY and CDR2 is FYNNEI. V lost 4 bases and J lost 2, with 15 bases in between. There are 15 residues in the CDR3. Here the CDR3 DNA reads TGTGCCAGCAGTGTAAGGACAGCCCTCCCCTACGAGCAGTACTTC. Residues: CASSVRTALPYEQYF.

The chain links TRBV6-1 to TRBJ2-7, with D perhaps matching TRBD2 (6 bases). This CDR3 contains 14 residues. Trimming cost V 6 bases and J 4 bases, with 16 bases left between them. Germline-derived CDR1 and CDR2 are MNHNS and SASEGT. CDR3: CASSVVASDYEQYF. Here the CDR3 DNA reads TGTGCCAGCAGCGTCGTGGCTAGCGATTACGAGCAGTACTTC.

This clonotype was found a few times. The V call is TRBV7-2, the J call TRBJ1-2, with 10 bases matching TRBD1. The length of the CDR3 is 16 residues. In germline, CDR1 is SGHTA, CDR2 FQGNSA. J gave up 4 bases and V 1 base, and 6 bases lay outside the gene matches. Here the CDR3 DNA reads TGTGCCAGCAGCTTAGGGGACAGGGGAAGGACCTATGGCTACACCTTC. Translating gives CASSLGDRGRTYGYTF.

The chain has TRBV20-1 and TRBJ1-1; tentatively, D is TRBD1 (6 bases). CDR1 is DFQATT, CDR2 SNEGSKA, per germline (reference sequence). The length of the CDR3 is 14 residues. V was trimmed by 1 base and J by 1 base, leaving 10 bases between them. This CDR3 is CSARGRGGNTEAFF. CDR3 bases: TGCAGTGCTAGAGGCAGGGGTGGGAACACTGAAGCTTTCTTT.

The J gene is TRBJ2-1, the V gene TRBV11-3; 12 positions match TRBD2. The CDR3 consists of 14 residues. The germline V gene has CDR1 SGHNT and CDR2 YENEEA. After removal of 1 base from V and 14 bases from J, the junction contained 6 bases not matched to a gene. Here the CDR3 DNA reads TGTGCCAGCAGCTTAGGGCTAGCGGGGGGGTTTAAGTTCTTC. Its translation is CASSLGLAGGFKFF.

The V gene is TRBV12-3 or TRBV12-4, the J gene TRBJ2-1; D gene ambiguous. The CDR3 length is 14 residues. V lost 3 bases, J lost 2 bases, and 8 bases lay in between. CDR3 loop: CASSFVSTYNEQFF. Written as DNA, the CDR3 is TGTGCCAGCAGTTTTGTCAGTACCTACAATGAGCAGTTCTTC.

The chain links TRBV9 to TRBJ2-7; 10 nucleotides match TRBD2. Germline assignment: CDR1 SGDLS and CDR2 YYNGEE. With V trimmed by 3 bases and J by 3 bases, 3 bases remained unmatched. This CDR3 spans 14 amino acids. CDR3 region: CASSAASGSYEQYF. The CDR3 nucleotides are TGTGCCAGCAGCGCAGCTAGCGGGAGCTACGAGCAGTACTTC.

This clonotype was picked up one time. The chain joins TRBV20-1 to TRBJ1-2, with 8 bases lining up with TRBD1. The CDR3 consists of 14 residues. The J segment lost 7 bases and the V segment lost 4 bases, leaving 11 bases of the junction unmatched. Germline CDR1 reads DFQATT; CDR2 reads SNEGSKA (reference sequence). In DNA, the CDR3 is TGCAGTGCTAAGACAGGGGTTCGGATTGGTGGCTACACCTTC. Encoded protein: CSAKTGVRIGGYTF.

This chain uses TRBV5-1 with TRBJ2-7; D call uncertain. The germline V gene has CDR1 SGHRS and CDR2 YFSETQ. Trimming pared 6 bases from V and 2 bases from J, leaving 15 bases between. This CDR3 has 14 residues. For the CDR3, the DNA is TGCGCCAGCACCCGCCGCGCCTATCCCTACGAGCAGTACTTC. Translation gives CASTRRAYPYEQYF.